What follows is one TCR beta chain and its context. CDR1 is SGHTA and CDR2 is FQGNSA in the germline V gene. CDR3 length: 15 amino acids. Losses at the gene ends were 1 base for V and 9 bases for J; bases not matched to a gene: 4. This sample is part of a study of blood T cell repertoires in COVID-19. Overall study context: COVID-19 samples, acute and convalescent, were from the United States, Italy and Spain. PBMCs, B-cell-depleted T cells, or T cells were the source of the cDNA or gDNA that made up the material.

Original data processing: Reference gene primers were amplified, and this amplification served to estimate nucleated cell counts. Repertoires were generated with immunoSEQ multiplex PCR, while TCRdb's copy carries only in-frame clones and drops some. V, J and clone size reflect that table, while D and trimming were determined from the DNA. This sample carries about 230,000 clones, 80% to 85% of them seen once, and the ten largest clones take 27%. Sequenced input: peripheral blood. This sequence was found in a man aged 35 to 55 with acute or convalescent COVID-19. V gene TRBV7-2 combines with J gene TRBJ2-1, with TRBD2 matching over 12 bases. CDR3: CASSLVLAGGVEQFF. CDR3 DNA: TGTGCCAGCAGCTTAGTCCTAGCGGGAGGGGTTGAGCAGTTCTTC. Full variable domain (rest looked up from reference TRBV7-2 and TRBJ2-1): GAGVSQSPSNKVTEKGKDVELRCDPISGHTALYWYRQSLGQGLEFLIYFQGNSAPDKSGLPSDRFSAERTGGSVSTLTIQRTQQEDSAVYLCASSLVLAGGVEQFFGPGTRLTVL.